These 9 T cell receptor beta chains were sequenced from one sample in a study of CD8 T cells in Susac syndrome. RNA amounts of roughly 0.5 to 1 ug underwent reverse transcription with random hexamers. TCRdb re-called the immunoSEQ multiplex PCR reads through MiXCR, storing one row per CDR3 protein. The sample includes 100,000 to 150,000 distinct CDR3 sequences, about 95% of them seen just once. The sample taken for sequencing was CD4+ T cells from PBMCs. These receptors were obtained from a human donor in good health.

This rearrangement joins TRBV2 to TRBJ2-3; D remains unclear. Germline CDR1 is SNHLY and CDR2 is FYNNEI. The CDR3 is made up of 10 amino acids. The V gene lost 7 bases and the J gene lost 3 bases, with 2 bases spanning the gap. The CDR3 sequence is CASKTDTQYF. In nucleotides, the CDR3 is TGTGCCAGCAAAACAGATACGCAGTATTTT.

V and J are TRBV5-6 and TRBJ1-5; D unresolved. This CDR3 is 14 amino acids long. V lost 2 bases and J 7 bases, leaving 13 bases between the germline ends. Per germline, CDR1 SGHDT and CDR2 YYEEEE. As DNA, the CDR3 is TGTGCCAGCAGCTTCAGGCAGGCGGGCCAGCCCCAGCATTTT. As protein: CASSFRQAGQPQHF.

This sequence joins TRBV7-2 and TRBJ2-7, with D perhaps being TRBD1 or TRBD2 (5 bases each). The germline gives CDR1 SGHTA, CDR2 FQGNSA. V was cut by 5 bases and J by 3 bases, with 11 bases left in between. This CDR3 has 13 residues. This CDR3 is CASSPGPNYEQYF. CDR3 nucleotide sequence: TGTGCCAGCAGCCCGGGACCCAACTACGAGCAGTACTTC.

The CDR3 spells CASSLELAASTDTQYF. In nucleotides, the CDR3 is TGTGCCAGCAGTCTAGAACTAGCGGCTAGCACAGATACGCAGTATTTT. The V gene is TRBV27, the J gene TRBJ2-3; 8 bases line up with TRBD2. Unmatched junction bases numbered 7, after V lost 5 bases and J lost 0 bases. Germline CDR1 reads MNHEY; CDR2 reads SMNVEV (reference sequence). The CDR3 length is 16 residues.

The CDR3 sequence is CAINSSGRYNEQFF. CDR3 sequence (DNA): TGTGCCATCAACTCTAGCGGGAGGTACAATGAGCAGTTCTTC. The chain employs TRBV10-3 and TRBJ2-1; 11 bases are a match to TRBD2. Per germline, CDR1 ENHRY and CDR2 SYGVKD. With V trimmed by 7 bases and J by 4 bases, 3 bases remained unmatched. The CDR3 covers 14 residues.

This clonotype has just one count. The V gene is TRBV3-1, the J gene TRBJ1-2; D remains unclear. CDR3 length: 15 residues. Germline V CDR1 and CDR2: LGHDT, YNNKEL (reference sequence). V lost 4 bases and J 4 bases, leaving 16 bases between the germline ends. The CDR3 DNA reads as TGTGCCAGCAGCCTGTCAGATCCCACCCCCTATGGCTACACCTTC. It specifies CASSLSDPTPYGYTF.

This sequence joins TRBV7-2 and TRBJ2-3; TRBD2 is a possible D gene (5 bases). Germline CDR1 SGHTA, CDR2 FQGNSA. V was trimmed by 0 bases and J by 3 bases, leaving 7 bases between them. This CDR3 comprises 14 residues. CDR3 region: CASSLAGVTDTQYF. CDR3 nucleotides: TGTGCCAGCAGCTTAGCGGGAGTTACAGATACGCAGTATTTT. Together with reference TRBV7-2 and TRBJ2-3, the CDR3 gives the full variable domain: GAGVSQSPSNKVTEKGKDVELRCDPISGHTALYWYRQSLGQGLEFLIYFQGNSAPDKSGLPSDRFSAERTGGSVSTLTIQRTQQEDSAVYLCASSLAGVTDTQYFGPGTRLTVL.

This chain joins TRBV20-1 and TRBJ2-1; tentative D call: TRBD1 (6 bases). The CDR3 loop spans 13 amino acids. Trimming removed 5 bases from V and 8 bases from J, with 16 bases in between. Germline CDR1 reads DFQATT; CDR2 reads SNEGSKA (reference sequence). CDR3 in DNA: TGCAGTGCTGCGCAGGGGTTGAGTTATGAGCAGTTCTTC. Its protein product is CSAAQGLSYEQFF.

The V gene is TRBV18, the J gene TRBJ2-5, with 7 nucleotides matching TRBD1. CDR3 length: 14 residues. Germline values: CDR1 KGHSH, CDR2 LQKENI. Trimming took 0 bases from V and 4 from J; bases not matched to a gene: 2. CDR3 in DNA: TGTGCCAGCTCACCACCGACAGGGCGAGAGACCCAGTACTTC. This codes for CASSPPTGRETQYF.